This TCR beta chain was profiled in a study of cytomegalovirus exposure and HLA in healthy donors. PCR used 60 Vbeta primers and 13 Jbeta primers. Generated by immunoSEQ multiplex PCR, the TCRdb table keeps only in-frame clones and is missing some. The repertoire holds some 150,000 clones, with approximately 80% as singletons. The table lists this clone with many counts. V shed 3 bases and J shed 5 bases, with 14 bases lying between them. This CDR3 comprises 15 residues. Germline V gene lookup returns CDR1 SNHLY and CDR2 FYNNEI. Sequencing was done on a sample of PBMCs. The TCR sequence derives from a woman aged 40 to 50 in good health and CMV-seropositive. J is TRBJ1-5 and V is TRBV2, with TRBD1 as a possible D gene (6 bases). DNA of the CDR3: TGTGCCAGCAGTGAGGTCAGGGGAAGGTATCAGCCCCAGCATTTT. This sequence encodes CASSEVRGRYQPQHF.